This is a list of T cell receptor beta chains from one sample in a study of neurological immune-mediated disorders. Via MiXCR, TCRdb re-called the 5' RACE reads, giving one row per CDR3 protein. The sample shows under 90,000 distinct CDR3 sequences, 10% to 13% of them seen only once. Material: PBMCs. These TCRs come from a man aged 25-45 years in good health. Both conserved end residues are part of each CDR3. D genes are given only for firm matches. Clone size, where shown, is once, few, many, or a class for clones that have expanded.

CDR3: CASSRAEGGPPYEQYF
DNA: TGTGCCAGCAGCCGCGCAGAGGGGGGTCCTCCCTACGAGCAGTACTTC
J: TRBJ2-7
V: TRBV4-2
D: .
size: many

CDR3: CASSKSQGPGELFF
DNA: TGCGCCAGCAGCAAGAGCCAGGGGCCTGGGGAGCTGTTTTTT
J: TRBJ2-2
V: TRBV5-1
D: .
size: many

CDR3: CASSLGTSGRNQETQYF
DNA: TGCGCCAGCAGCCTGGGGACTAGCGGGAGGAACCAAGAGACCCAGTACTTC
J: TRBJ2-5
V: TRBV5-1
D: TRBD2
size: many

CDR3: CASSRTSLNIEQYF
DNA: TGCGCCAGCAGCAGGACTTCGTTGAATATCGAGCAGTACTTC
J: TRBJ2-7
V: TRBV5-1
D: .
size: .

CDR3: CATKDRGLNQPQHF
DNA: TGTGCCACCAAGGACAGGGGCCTTAATCAGCCCCAGCATTTT
J: TRBJ1-5
V: TRBV7-7
D: TRBD1
size: few

CDR3: CASSLAGLVDTQYF
DNA: TGTGCCAGCAGTTTAGCCGGGTTGGTAGATACGCAGTATTTT
J: TRBJ2-3
V: TRBV12-3/TRBV12-4
D: .
size: many

CDR3: CASSQGNEGVVQETQYF
DNA: TGTGCCAGCAGCCAAGGAAACGAGGGAGTTGTCCAAGAGACCCAGTACTTC
J: TRBJ2-5
V: TRBV4-2
D: .
size: many

CDR3: CAISVGQGGWDEQFF
DNA: TGTGCCATCAGTGTAGGACAGGGTGGTTGGGATGAGCAGTTCTTC
J: TRBJ2-1
V: TRBV10-3
D: TRBD1
size: many

CDR3: CASTPGGETQYF
DNA: TGTGCCAGCACTCCCGGAGGGGAGACCCAGTACTTC
J: TRBJ2-5
V: TRBV11-2
D: .
size: many

CDR3: CASTSKGRGYGYTF
DNA: TGTGCCAGCACCTCAAAGGGCAGGGGCTATGGCTACACCTTC
J: TRBJ1-2
V: TRBV5-6
D: .
size: many

CDR3: CASQPQGTQETQYF
DNA: TGTGCCAGCCAACCCCAGGGTACCCAAGAGACCCAGTACTTC
J: TRBJ2-5
V: TRBV28
D: .
size: few

CDR3: CASTQGGNQPQHF
DNA: TGTGCCAGCACTCAGGGCGGGAATCAGCCCCAGCATTTT
J: TRBJ1-5
V: TRBV10-3
D: .
size: many

CDR3: CASSPWTGDFSYEQYF
DNA: TGCGCCAGCAGCCCATGGACAGGGGACTTCTCCTACGAGCAGTACTTC
J: TRBJ2-7
V: TRBV5-1
D: TRBD1
size: many

CDR3: CASSYGLAGNTGELFF
DNA: TGTGCCAGCAGTTATGGACTAGCGGGCAACACCGGGGAGCTGTTTTTT
J: TRBJ2-2
V: TRBV7-9
D: TRBD2
size: many

CDR3: CASSSQGLTNQPQHF
DNA: TGTGCCAGCAGTTCACAGGGGCTCACCAATCAGCCCCAGCATTTT
J: TRBJ1-5
V: TRBV12-3/TRBV12-4
D: TRBD1
size: many

CDR3: CASSSNSYEQYF
DNA: TGTGCCAGCAGTTCGAACAGCTACGAGCAGTACTTC
J: TRBJ2-7
V: TRBV27
D: .
size: many

CDR3: CASSGPTQETQYF
DNA: TGTGCCAGCAGCGGTCCGACGCAAGAGACCCAGTACTTC
J: TRBJ2-5
V: TRBV5-4
D: .
size: .

CDR3: CASSRRQTEAFF
DNA: TGTGCCAGCAGCCGAAGACAGACTGAAGCTTTCTTT
J: TRBJ1-1
V: TRBV3-1
D: .
size: many

CDR3: CSAREYVVSEQFF
DNA: TGCAGTGCTAGAGAGTACGTAGTTAGTGAGCAGTTCTTC
J: TRBJ2-1
V: TRBV20-1
D: .
size: many

CDR3: CSGGRTGKDEKLFF
DNA: TGCAGCGGGGGGAGGACAGGGAAGGATGAAAAACTGTTTTTT
J: TRBJ1-4
V: TRBV29-1
D: TRBD1
size: many

CDR3: CASSQNIDRRFSYEQYF
DNA: TGCGCCAGCAGCCAGAATATAGACAGGAGATTCTCCTACGAGCAGTACTTC
J: TRBJ2-7
V: TRBV4-1
D: .
size: many

CDR3: CATSTPTGNPYEQYF
DNA: TGTGCCACCAGCACACCGACAGGGAACCCCTACGAGCAGTACTTC
J: TRBJ2-7
V: TRBV15
D: TRBD1
size: many

CDR3: CSAPGRQGIEEQYF
DNA: TGCAGTGCTCCCGGGAGACAGGGAATAGAAGAGCAGTACTTC
J: TRBJ2-7
V: TRBV20-1
D: .
size: .

CDR3: CASSLWRLDTQYF
DNA: TGTGCCAGCAGTTTATGGAGACTAGATACGCAGTATTTT
J: TRBJ2-3
V: TRBV12-3/TRBV12-4
D: .
size: once

CDR3: CASSQGGGDTQYF
DNA: TGTGCCAGCAGCCAAGGAGGGGGAGATACGCAGTATTTT
J: TRBJ2-3
V: TRBV14
D: .
size: many

CDR3: CASKSDNSYNEQFF
DNA: TGTGCCAGCAAATCGGACAACTCCTACAATGAGCAGTTCTTC
J: TRBJ2-1
V: TRBV2
D: .
size: many

CDR3: CASSLVGSTDTQYF
DNA: TGCGCCAGCAGCTTGGTGGGGAGCACAGATACGCAGTATTTT
J: TRBJ2-3
V: TRBV5-1
D: .
size: many

CDR3: CSAPGLADTEQYF
DNA: TGCAGTGCTCCGGGACTAGCGGACACCGAGCAGTACTTC
J: TRBJ2-7
V: TRBV20-1
D: TRBD2
size: .

CDR3: CASSESPLQETQYF
DNA: TGTGCCAGCAGTGAATCTCCTCTTCAAGAGACCCAGTACTTC
J: TRBJ2-5
V: TRBV25-1
D: .
size: many

CDR3: CASSFGAREGNTIYF
DNA: TGCGCCAGCAGCTTCGGGGCGCGGGAAGGAAACACCATATATTTT
J: TRBJ1-3
V: TRBV5-1
D: .
size: many

CDR3: CASSWDRGKETQYF
DNA: TGTGCCAGCAGTTGGGACAGGGGGAAAGAGACCCAGTACTTC
J: TRBJ2-5
V: TRBV6-5
D: TRBD1
size: many

CDR3: CASSLAEGNNEQFF
DNA: TGCGCCAGCAGCTTGGCAGAGGGGAACAATGAGCAGTTCTTC
J: TRBJ2-1
V: TRBV5-1
D: .
size: many

CDR3: CASSLGAGLLGTQYF
DNA: TGTGCCAGCAGCTTAGGGGCAGGGCTACTAGGGACCCAGTACTTC
J: TRBJ2-5
V: TRBV7-8
D: .
size: many

CDR3: CSARDLVGLAMNEQFF
DNA: TGCAGTGCTAGAGATTTAGTAGGACTAGCGATGAATGAGCAGTTCTTC
J: TRBJ2-1
V: TRBV20-1
D: TRBD2
size: many

CDR3: CSANPGLAEPGGNEQFF
DNA: TGCAGTGCAAACCCGGGACTAGCGGAGCCAGGAGGGAATGAGCAGTTCTTC
J: TRBJ2-1
V: TRBV20-1
D: TRBD2
size: many

CDR3: CSVELRGNYEQYF
DNA: TGCAGCGTTGAATTAAGGGGGAACTACGAGCAGTACTTC
J: TRBJ2-7
V: TRBV29-1
D: .
size: many

CDR3: CASSRDSPLNTEAFF
DNA: TGTGCCAGCTCACGGGACAGCCCCCTCAACACTGAAGCTTTCTTT
J: TRBJ1-1
V: TRBV18
D: TRBD1
size: many